The rows below give T cell receptor beta chains drawn from one sample of a study of shared clonotypes between healthy human individuals. Some clones are missing from TCRdb's copy, which holds only in-frame ones; the method was immunoSEQ multiplex PCR. The top ten clones hold approximately 0.56% of a sample with more than 850,000 clones, around 78% of them seen once. The sequenced sample was memory CD4+ T cells from PBMCs. Every receptor here comes from a man aged 18 to 35 in good health. Some clones in this sample may be carry-over from other donors' samples. Both conserved end residues are part of each CDR3. Fields, in order: D gene, V gene, clone size, J gene, CDR3 DNA, CDR3 protein. The D gene is left open where the match is weak. For some rows the clone size is stated as once, few or many, or as a class when expanded; others skip it.

>TRBD2|TRBV4-2|NA|TRBJ2-3
TGTGCCAGCAGCCGAGGCGGGAGGGCGACAGATACGCAGTATTTT
CASSRGGRATDTQYF
>NA|TRBV5-5|NA|TRBJ1-3
TGTGCCAGCAGCCCGTCGGGGGTCGGAAACACCATATATTTT
CASSPSGVGNTIYF
>NA|TRBV7-3|NA|TRBJ2-2
TGTGCCAGCAGCCCAACCTTAGGTCCAACGGGGGAGCTGTTTTTT
CASSPTLGPTGELFF
>TRBD1|TRBV11-1|many|TRBJ2-2
TGTGCCAGCAGCCCCCGGACAGGGAAGGAGAACACCGGGGAGCTGTTTTTT
CASSPRTGKENTGELFF
>NA|TRBV11-2|NA|TRBJ2-1
TGTGCCAGCAGCTTCGACAGCGCCAATGAGCAGTTCTTC
CASSFDSANEQFF
>TRBD2|TRBV7-9|NA|TRBJ2-2
TGTGCCAGCAGTTGGACTAGCGTGAACACCGGGGAGCTGTTTTTT
CASSWTSVNTGELFF
>NA|TRBV29-1|once|TRBJ2-5
TGCAGCGTTGAAGATACTCTGGTTGGCGGCGAGACCCAGTACTTC
CSVEDTLVGGETQYF
>NA|TRBV18|NA|TRBJ2-4
TGTGCCAGCTCGTCGAGGGCCGAGGACATTCAGTACTTC
CASSSRAEDIQYF
>TRBD1|TRBV6-6|NA|TRBJ1-4
TGTGCCAGCAGTGGCAAGGACAGGGGAAAACTGTTTTTT
CASSGKDRGKLFF
>NA|TRBV5-6|NA|TRBJ2-1
TGTGCCAGCAACGGGAACGTGGGGTTTTATGAGCAGTTCTTC
CASNGNVGFYEQFF
>NA|TRBV11-1|NA|TRBJ2-7
TGTGCCAGCAGCTTTAAAATTGGGCAACTCTACGAGCAGTACTTC
CASSFKIGQLYEQYF
>TRBD2|TRBV5-8|NA|TRBJ2-1
TGTGCCAGCAGCTTAGGTCTAGCGGCTTACAATGAGCAGTTCTTC
CASSLGLAAYNEQFF
>NA|TRBV18|NA|TRBJ1-5
TGTGCCAGCTCGCGGACAAGCCATAGCAATCAGCCCCAGCATTTT
CASSRTSHSNQPQHF
>TRBD1|TRBV9|NA|TRBJ1-2
TGTGCCAGCAGCGCAGTAATAGGACAGGGAGGTGGCTACACCTTC
CASSAVIGQGGGYTF
>NA|TRBV11-1|NA|TRBJ1-5
TGTGCCAGCAGCTTATCGCCCGCGCAGCCCCAGCATTTT
CASSLSPAQPQHF
>NA|TRBV7-3|NA|TRBJ2-7
TGTGCCAGCAGCTTTAACCAGCGGATTAGCTCCTACGAGCAGTACTTC
CASSFNQRISSYEQYF
>NA|TRBV2|few|TRBJ2-7
TGTGCCAGCGTCAGCGGGCTATCCTACGAGCAGTACTTC
CASVSGLSYEQYF
>NA|TRBV9|few|TRBJ2-3
TGTGCCAGCAGCGTAGGTCACAGGGAGGCAGATACGCAGTATTTT
CASSVGHREADTQYF
>TRBD1|TRBV7-2|NA|TRBJ1-1
TGTGCCAGCAGCCTGACGACAGGGGGGATGAACACTGAAGCTTTCTTT
CASSLTTGGMNTEAFF
>TRBD1|TRBV7-2|NA|TRBJ1-3
TGTGCCAGCAGCCTGGACAGGGGACTTTCCATATATTTT
CASSLDRGLSIYF
>NA|TRBV4-1|few|TRBJ1-4
TGCGCCAGCAGCCCGGAGGGGTCGGGGGCAGCGGGTGAAAAACTGTTTTTT
CASSPEGSGAAGEKLFF
>NA|TRBV5-1|NA|TRBJ1-4
TGCGCCAGCAGAGAGGGACACTCTAATGAAAAACTGTTTTTT
CASREGHSNEKLFF
>NA|TRBV4-2|NA|TRBJ2-5
TGTGCCAGCAGTCCTGGACTGGACTTAGGGACCCAGTACTTC
CASSPGLDLGTQYF
>TRBD1|TRBV4-1|NA|TRBJ1-2
TGCGCCAGCAGCCAAGTTATAAGGACAGGAACTTCTAACTATGGCTACACCTTC
CASSQVIRTGTSNYGYTF
>NA|TRBV7-8|few|TRBJ2-4
TGTGCCAGCAGCTTGAGTAGAGGGAACATTCAGTACTTC
CASSLSRGNIQYF
>NA|TRBV11-1|NA|TRBJ1-1
TGTGCCAGCGAAATGGGTGTGAACACTGAAGCTTTCTTT
CASEMGVNTEAFF
>NA|TRBV21-1|NA|TRBJ2-5
TGTGCCAGCAGCACCCGGGATGGCGGGAGGGCCCGGGAGACCCAGTACTTC
CASSTRDGGRARETQYF
>TRBD1|TRBV5-1|NA|TRBJ2-6
TGCGCCAGCAGCTTGTATAGAGGGACAGGGAGCCCTGGGGCCAACGTCCTGACTTTC
CASSLYRGTGSPGANVLTF
>TRBD1|TRBV28|few|TRBJ1-1
TGTGCCAGCAGTCCACAGGGGACCCTGGGAGCTTTCTTT
CASSPQGTLGAFF
>TRBD2|TRBV7-9|NA|TRBJ2-1
TGTGCCAGCAGCTTCTCCCACCTTAACGGGAGGAACGACAATGAGCAGTTCTTC
CASSFSHLNGRNDNEQFF
>NA|TRBV29-1|NA|TRBJ1-1
TGCAGCGTGAACCCACTAACGAACACTGAAGCTTTCTTT
CSVNPLTNTEAFF
>NA|TRBV27|NA|TRBJ1-1
TGTGCCAGCAGTTTAGGCAGGGATACTGAAGCTTTCTTT
CASSLGRDTEAFF
>TRBD2|TRBV5-1|NA|TRBJ2-7
TGCGCCAGCAGCTCCCTAGCGGGCTACGAGCAGTACTTC
CASSSLAGYEQYF
>TRBD1|TRBV9|NA|TRBJ2-1
TGTGCCAGCAGCGTAAAGGGACAGGCTTTCAATGAGCAGTTCTTC
CASSVKGQAFNEQFF
>TRBD1|TRBV27|NA|TRBJ2-7
TGTGCCAGCAGTCCCGACAGGGCTGGGAACGAGCAGTACTTC
CASSPDRAGNEQYF
>TRBD1|TRBV28|NA|TRBJ2-4
TGTGCCAGCAGTTTATTGGGACAGGGCACCATTCAGTACTTC
CASSLLGQGTIQYF
>NA|TRBV15|NA|TRBJ2-4
TGTGCCACCAGCAGAGATTGGGGACGGATAAACATTCAGTACTTC
CATSRDWGRINIQYF
>NA|TRBV28|NA|TRBJ1-5
TGTGCCAGCAGTTGGGGGGAGGGAGGTCAGCCCCAGCATTTT
CASSWGEGGQPQHF
>NA|TRBV4-3|NA|TRBJ2-5
TGCGCCAGCAGCCAAGCCCGATCTGGGGAGACCCAGTACTTC
CASSQARSGETQYF
>NA|TRBV28|NA|TRBJ2-2
TGTGCCAGCAGTCCCCTTGGACTAGGGGGGACCGGGGAGCTGTTTTTT
CASSPLGLGGTGELFF
>NA|TRBV6-5|NA|TRBJ1-5
TGTGCCAGCAGTTCAGGGTTAAGACAGCCCCAGCATTTT
CASSSGLRQPQHF
>NA|TRBV5-6|NA|TRBJ2-3
TGTGCCAGCAGGATTCGCACAGCCACAGATACGCAGTATTTT
CASRIRTATDTQYF
>TRBD1|TRBV28|NA|TRBJ2-7
TGTGCCAGCAGTTTAATCCAGGGGGCCTACGAGCAGTACTTC
CASSLIQGAYEQYF
>TRBD2|TRBV10-3|NA|TRBJ2-7
TGTGCCATCAGTGACTGGACTAGTGGGGACGAGCAGTACTTC
CAISDWTSGDEQYF
>TRBD1|TRBV7-2|NA|TRBJ2-1
TGTGCCAGCAGGGACCCGGGACAGGGGAATAATTTGTTCTTC
CASRDPGQGNNLFF
>NA|TRBV7-2|NA|TRBJ2-1
TGTGCCAGCAGCGACCGATACAATGAGCAGTTCTTC
CASSDRYNEQFF
>NA|TRBV14|NA|TRBJ1-1
TGTGCCACCGGGAGGCAGGGCGGAACTGAAGCTTTCTTT
CATGRQGGTEAFF
>TRBD2|TRBV5-1|NA|TRBJ2-2
TGCGCCAGCAGCTCTTTAGCGGGAGGGCTCACCGGGGAGCTGTTTTTT
CASSSLAGGLTGELFF
>TRBD2|TRBV29-1|NA|TRBJ2-1
TGCAGCGTTGAACGGGGGGGTTTCTACAATGAGCAGTTCTTC
CSVERGGFYNEQFF
>NA|TRBV4-1|NA|TRBJ2-1
TGCGCCAGCAGCCCAGGGGGGGGCCGGACTGACAATGAGCAGTTCTTC
CASSPGGGRTDNEQFF
>NA|TRBV9|few|TRBJ1-1
TGTGCCAGCAGCCAGATGAACACTGAAGCTTTCTTT
CASSQMNTEAFF
>NA|TRBV15|many|TRBJ2-5
TGTGCCACCGGGGAAGGCTATCTAAAGTACCAAGAGACCCAGTACTTC
CATGEGYLKYQETQYF
>NA|TRBV9|NA|TRBJ2-3
TGTGCCAGCAGCAAGGGACTCACCGCAGATACGCAGTATTTT
CASSKGLTADTQYF